The 28 T cell receptor beta chains given below trace back to one sample, sequenced in a study of cytomegalovirus exposure and HLA in healthy donors. Vbeta (60) and Jbeta (13) primers were used in the PCR. Produced via immunoSEQ multiplex PCR; TCRdb's table is partial and in-frame only. Here the sample spans about 130,000 clones, under 10% being singletons. The specimen was PBMCs. The receptors were sampled from a woman aged 40 to 49 in good health and CMV-seropositive.

This clone came up a few times. CDR3: CASSIARVNTEAFF. In DNA form, the CDR3 reads TGTGCCAGTAGTATCGCCAGGGTTAACACTGAAGCTTTCTTT. This chain joins TRBV19 and TRBJ1-1, with TRBD1 as a possible D gene (5 bases). With 3 bases removed from V and 2 bases from J, the gap between germline ends came to 10 bases. From germline, CDR1 is LNHDA and CDR2 SQIVND (reference sequence). This CDR3 has 14 amino acids.

In its sample, this clone was seen a few times. The chain links TRBV5-4 to TRBJ2-1, with a possible D match to TRBD2 (7 bases). Germline V gene lookup returns CDR1 SGHNT and CDR2 YYREEE (reference sequence). CDR3 length: 16 amino acids. Trimming pared 4 bases from V and 1 base from J, leaving 15 bases between. Here the CDR3 DNA reads TGTGCCAGCAGCCGGGGGGCGGACGCTTCCTACAATGAGCAGTTCTTC. Its protein product is CASSRGADASYNEQFF.

A few counts support this clone. The chain uses TRBV5-1 and TRBJ2-1, with TRBD2 matching 9 bases. With 0 bases clipped from V and 5 bases from J, the junction kept 9 bases outside the gene matches. The germline CDR1 and CDR2 sequences are SGHRS and YFSETQ. The CDR3 is 17 residues long. In DNA form, the CDR3 reads TGCGCCAGCAGCTTGGCTCTGGCGGGGGGGCGAGACAATGAGCAGTTCTTC. It yields the protein CASSLALAGGRDNEQFF.

This clone showed up just a few times. The genes are TRBV19 and TRBJ2-6; TRBD1 might be the D (5 bases). The germline CDR1 and CDR2 sequences are LNHDA and SQIVND (reference sequence). Trimming removed 1 base from V and 2 bases from J, with 9 bases in between. This CDR3 has 16 amino acids. The CDR3 bases are TGTGCCAGTAGTATAGCTTCAGGGACTGGGGCCAACGTCCTGACTTTC. It specifies CASSIASGTGANVLTF. Combining the CDR3 with reference TRBV19 and TRBJ2-6 gives the whole variable domain DGGITQSPKYLFRKEGQNVTLSCEQNLNHDAMYWYRQDPGQGLRLIYYSQIVNDFQKGDIAEGYSVSREKKESFPLTVTSAQKNPTAFYLCASSIASGTGANVLTFGAGSRLTVL.

The rearrangement uses TRBV29-1 and TRBJ2-3; 9 bases map to TRBD1. With V trimmed by 6 bases and J by 3 bases, 7 bases remained unmatched. Germline V gene data show CDR1 as SQVTM and CDR2 as ANQGSEA. This CDR3 is built from 14 residues. The CDR3 region has the DNA TGCAGCGTACCGGGACAGGGTAGGACAGATACGCAGTATTTT. Protein product: CSVPGQGRTDTQYF.

A few counts support this clone. The chain carries TRBV19 and TRBJ1-5, with D possibly matching TRBD1 (5 bases). The CDR3 runs 14 residues. Germline CDR1 LNHDA, CDR2 SQIVND (reference sequence). Deletions cut 5 bases from V and 7 bases from J, with 15 bases between. CDR3 sequence: CASSAQGSWQPQHF. In DNA form, the CDR3 reads TGTGCCAGTAGTGCCCAGGGTTCGTGGCAGCCCCAGCATTTT.

This clone came up a few times. The chain is built from TRBV7-6 and TRBJ1-2, with D perhaps TRBD1 (6 bases). Trimming took off 2 bases at V and 8 bases at J, with 18 bases between the two ends. Germline CDR1 reads SGHVS; CDR2 reads FNYEAQ. The CDR3 extends over 15 amino acids. CDR3 region: CASSLKPGPGEGYTF. The CDR3 DNA reads TGTGCCAGCAGCTTAAAACCCGGGCCAGGGGAAGGCTACACCTTC.

This clone was recorded a few times. The rearrangement links TRBV4-1 to TRBJ2-7; possibly TRBD1 for D (6 bases). The CDR3 loop spans 15 amino acids. In germline, CDR1 is MGHRA, CDR2 YSYEKL. Trimming removed 0 bases at V and 3 bases at J, with 12 bases between. The CDR3: CASSQDSGDRYEQYF. The DNA for the CDR3 is TGCGCCAGCAGCCAAGATTCAGGGGATCGCTACGAGCAGTACTTC.

This clone occurred a few times. The junction differs from germline at one of its ends, possibly a read error. The CDR3 nucleotides are TGTGCCGGCAGTGAAGTTTACGGTAACGATCAGCCCCAGCATTTT. Encoded protein: CAGSEVYGNDQPQHF. This chain connects TRBV6-1 to TRBJ1-5; D unclear. The CDR3 covers 15 residues. From germline, CDR1 is MNHNS and CDR2 SASEGT.

This clone showed up just a few times. V and J are TRBV13 and TRBJ1-1, with D perhaps TRBD1 (5 bases). CDR3 length: 17 residues. Germline V lookup: CDR1 PRHDT, CDR2 FYEKMQ (reference sequence). V gave up 1 base and J gave up 0 bases, with 15 bases separating them. The CDR3 coding sequence is TGTGCCAGCAGCTTAGTGGCCAGGGACTTGATGAACACTGAAGCTTTCTTT. Protein product: CASSLVARDLMNTEAFF.

This clone appeared a few times. This chain connects TRBV2 to TRBJ1-6, with TRBD1 matching 8 bases. The CDR3 spans 15 residues. From germline, CDR1 is SNHLY and CDR2 FYNNEI. Trimming at V came to 7 bases and at J to 3 bases, leaving 5 bases not matched to a gene. This CDR3 is CASTTGGFYNSPLHF. The CDR3 nucleotides read TGTGCCAGCACCACAGGGGGTTTCTATAATTCACCCCTCCACTTT. The full variable domain, with the rest looked up from reference TRBV2 and TRBJ1-6, is EPEVTQTPSHQVTQMGQEVILRCVPISNHLYFYWYRQILGQKVEFLVSFYNNEISEKSEIFDDQFSVERPDGSNFTLKIRSTKLEDSAMYFCASTTGGFYNSPLHFGNGTRLTVT.

The gene calls are TRBV5-8 and TRBJ1-1; D perhaps matches TRBD1 (5 bases). Germline loops: CDR1 SGHTS, CDR2 YDEGEE. The CDR3 runs 16 residues. The V end lost 1 base, the J end lost 0 bases, and 13 bases lay between the germline ends. In nucleotides, the CDR3 is TGTGCCAGCAGCTTGTGGAGGGGACTGATGAACACTGAAGCTTTCTTT. Translating gives CASSLWRGLMNTEAFF.

This clone has more than one count but fewer than ten. This chain links TRBV15 with TRBJ2-2; 7 nucleotides match TRBD1. CDR3 size: 13 residues. Germline CDR1 reads LNHNV; CDR2 reads YYDKDF (reference sequence). J gave up 3 bases and V 8 bases, and 3 bases lay outside the gene matches. CDR3 protein: CATRGGHTGELFF. DNA of the CDR3: TGTGCCACCCGAGGGGGCCACACCGGGGAGCTGTTTTTT.

The chain has TRBV5-4 and TRBJ2-5; TRBD2 matches at 8 bases. The DNA end is a closer match to TRBJ2-7, so the J assignment may be wrong. This CDR3 spans 15 amino acids. Germline values: CDR1 SGHNT, CDR2 YYREEE (reference sequence). CDR3 nucleotide sequence: TGTGCCAGCAGCTTGAGCGTAGCGGGGTTATACGAGCAGTACTTC. This encodes CASSLSVAGLYEQYF.

The chain links TRBV9 to TRBJ2-3, with D perhaps matching TRBD2 (5 bases). Trimming removed 8 bases from V and 0 bases from J, with 10 bases in between. This CDR3 contains 13 residues. In germline, CDR1 is SGDLS, CDR2 YYNGEE. The CDR3 protein is CASSDSSTDTQYF. In DNA, the CDR3 is TGTGCCAGTTCGGACTCTAGCACAGATACGCAGTATTTT.

This clone was seen a few times. The chain joins TRBV11-3 to TRBJ2-7; D perhaps matches TRBD1 (7 bases). The CDR3 is 16 residues long. In germline, CDR1 is SGHNT, CDR2 YENEEA. The V gene lost 4 bases and the J gene lost 1 base, with 17 bases spanning the gap. CDR3 loop: CASSSGGFRSSYEQYF. The CDR3 coding sequence is TGTGCCAGCAGCTCAGGGGGGTTCCGGTCTTCCTACGAGCAGTACTTC.

The genes are TRBV7-9 and TRBJ1-5; 7 bases align to TRBD1. Germline lookup yields CDR1 SEHNR and CDR2 FQNEAQ (reference sequence). After removal of 5 bases from V and 5 bases from J, the junction contained 9 bases not matched to a gene. This CDR3 spans 15 amino acids. The CDR3: CASSLGQSGDQPQHF. CDR3 in DNA: TGTGCCAGCAGCCTGGGACAGAGTGGTGATCAGCCCCAGCATTTT.

The J gene is TRBJ1-1, the V gene TRBV7-9, with TRBD1 matching 8 bases. This CDR3 region has 13 residues. The V gene end was trimmed by 5 bases and the J gene end by 4 bases; junction bases not matched to a gene: 3. Germline V gene sequence: CDR1 SEHNR, CDR2 FQNEAQ (reference sequence). The CDR3 protein is CASSRTGSTEAFF. CDR3 bases: TGTGCCAGCAGCCGGACAGGGAGCACTGAAGCTTTCTTT.

This clone turned up a few times. V and J are TRBV19 and TRBJ1-2; 10 bases are shared with TRBD1. In germline, CDR1 is LNHDA, CDR2 SQIVND (reference sequence). Unmatched junction bases numbered 3, after V lost 3 bases and J lost 8 bases. This CDR3 is 13 amino acids long. CDR3 protein: CASSMTGGEGYTF. The CDR3 bases are TGTGCCAGTAGTATGACAGGGGGCGAAGGCTACACCTTC.

The V gene is TRBV15, the J gene TRBJ2-2; D unclear. This CDR3 contains 14 residues. Germline V gene data show CDR1 as LNHNV and CDR2 as YYDKDF (reference sequence). Trimming shortened V by 5 bases and J by 5 bases, and 12 bases separated the two germline ends. DNA for the CDR3: TGTGCCACCAGCGAAGCCCTCTCTACCGGGGAGCTGTTTTTT. Translated: CATSEALSTGELFF. The variable domain in full, with the rest retrieved from reference TRBV15 and TRBJ2-2, is DAMVIQNPRYQVTQFGKPVTLSCSQTLNHNVMYWYQQKSSQAPKLLFHYYDKDFNNEADTPDNFQSRRPNTSFCFLDIRSPGLGDTAMYLCATSEALSTGELFFGEGSRLTVL.

The gene calls are TRBV7-9 and TRBJ1-1; weak D call: TRBD1 (6 bases). Germline V gene sequence: CDR1 SEHNR, CDR2 FQNEAQ (reference sequence). The CDR3 runs to 13 residues. Trimming shortened V by 1 base and J by 5 bases, and 8 bases separated the two germline ends. As DNA, the CDR3 is TGTGCCAGCAGCTTAGATAGGGGGACTGAAGCTTTCTTT. Protein product: CASSLDRGTEAFF.

The chain combines TRBV5-1 with TRBJ2-3; 14 bases are a match to TRBD2. In germline, CDR1 is SGHRS, CDR2 YFSETQ. With 5 bases clipped from V and 2 bases from J, the junction kept 4 bases outside the gene matches. CDR3 length: 16 amino acids. DNA of the CDR3: TGCGCCAGCAGACCGGGACTAGCGGGGGACACAGATACGCAGTATTTT. The encoded protein is CASRPGLAGDTDTQYF.

This clone was picked up a small number of times. The junction shows a germline mismatch at one end, possibly a read error. V gene TRBV9 combines with J gene TRBJ2-2; maybe TRBD2 (6 bases). From germline, CDR1 is SGDLS and CDR2 YYNGEE. This CDR3 has 13 residues. The CDR3 nucleotides are TGTGCCAGCAGCGCCCAAAACACCGGGGGGCTGTTTTTT. Residues: CASSAQNTGGLFF.

The chain has TRBV5-6 and TRBJ2-5; D is possibly TRBD1 (7 bases). In germline, CDR1 is SGHDT, CDR2 YYEEEE. V gave up 0 bases and J gave up 4 bases, with 13 bases separating them. The CDR3 totals 15 residues. Written as DNA, the CDR3 is TGTGCCAGCAGCTTGGGTCTCAGGGGGGCAGAGACCCAGTACTTC. Encoded protein: CASSLGLRGAETQYF.

The rearrangement uses TRBV2 and TRBJ2-7; 9 bases fit TRBD2. The V gene end was trimmed by 0 bases and the J gene end by 0 bases; junction bases not matched to a gene: 6. Germline loops: CDR1 SNHLY, CDR2 FYNNEI. CDR3 length equals 17 residues. CDR3 nucleotide sequence: TGTGCCAGCAGTGAAGCATTAGAGCGGGGGGACTCCTACGAGCAGTACTTC. This codes for CASSEALERGDSYEQYF.

This clone showed up just a few times. V usage is TRBV7-8 and J usage is TRBJ1-1, with 7 bases matching TRBD1. Germline-derived CDR1 and CDR2 are SGHVS and FQNEAQ. This CDR3 has 13 residues. V shed 6 bases and J 5 bases; nucleotides not matched to a gene: 6. The chain's CDR3 is CASRRDRVTEAFF. In nucleotides, the CDR3 is TGTGCCAGCAGGAGGGACAGAGTGACTGAAGCTTTCTTT.

The V call is TRBV10-3, the J call TRBJ1-1; D remains ambiguous. V lost 3 bases to trimming and J lost 1 base, with 6 bases between them. Germline V gives CDR1 ENHRY, CDR2 SYGVKD. This CDR3 region has 13 residues. CDR3 sequence (DNA): TGTGCCATCAGTGAACAGTCGAACACTGAAGCTTTCTTT. Protein product: CAISEQSNTEAFF.

This clone was counted a few times. The chain couples TRBV10-3 to TRBJ2-1; 9 positions agree with TRBD2. The trim removed 3 bases at V and 2 bases at J, leaving 8 bases unmatched. Germline loops: CDR1 ENHRY, CDR2 SYGVKD. This CDR3 comprises 17 residues. CDR3 residues: CAISESSGAMPYNEQFF. The CDR3 nucleotides read TGTGCCATCAGTGAATCTAGCGGGGCCATGCCCTACAATGAGCAGTTCTTC.